This T cell receptor beta chain was identified during a study of CD8 T cells in ankylosing spondylitis. Researchers built TCR beta libraries using quantitative 5'-RACE with molecular barcodes. TCRdb re-analysed the 5' RACE reads in MiXCR, keeping a single row per CDR3 protein. The sample carries 50,000 to 70,000 distinct CDR3 sequences, about 6% recorded once. This clonotype was observed at least ten times. The antigen remains undetermined. Between the trimmed V and J ends, which lost 2 bases and 0 bases, there was a span of 10 bases. CDR1 and CDR2 (germline): LGHNA, YNFKEQ. The length of the CDR3 is 16 residues. Study conclusions and caveats: Disease-linked clones were CD8+ and relatively rare in peripheral blood.

This TCR was sampled from a male donor with ankylosing spondylitis. The chain is built from TRBV4-2 and TRBJ2-2; a weak D match, TRBD1 (6 bases). Sequencing was done on a sample of synovial fluid, either unsorted or a sorted T cell fraction (not recorded which). This chain's CDR3 is CASSQRQAANTGELFF. The CDR3 coding sequence is TGTGCCAGCAGCCAACGACAGGCAGCGAACACCGGGGAGCTGTTTTTT.